The text below deals with one TCR beta chain. Antigen unknown. Germline is not matched at one junction end, which may reflect a read error. Primers for the PCR totalled 60 Vbeta and 13 Jbeta. TCRdb's copy holds only in-frame clones and misses some; the assay was immunoSEQ multiplex PCR. The sample includes 190,000 or so clones, 80% seen only once; the top ten take around 0.69%. CDR1 SSHAT and CDR2 FNYEAQ come from the germline V gene (reference sequence). There are 17 residues in the CDR3. These data originate in a study of cytomegalovirus exposure and HLA in healthy donors. Points from the study as a whole: There were some V segments, including TRBV6-2 and TRBV6-3, excluded as indistinguishable.

The rearrangement joins TRBV7-7 to TRBJ2-1; 9 positions agree with TRBD1. The receptor was isolated from a boy younger than 18 in good health and CMV-seronegative. The material sequenced was PBMCs. CDR3 DNA sequence: TGTGCTAGCAGCCCATCCCTGCCGGGACAGGGTCTCAATGAGCAGTTCTTC. As protein: CASSPSLPGQGLNEQFF.